A selection of T cell receptor beta chains follows, all from one sample in a study of CD8+CD57+ T cells in acquired aplastic anemia. TCRdb re-derived calls from the reads in MiXCR, one entry per CDR3 protein. This sample yields 170,000 or so distinct CDR3 sequences, of which around 52% are seen a single time; more than 30% belongs to the top ten. Sequences were obtained from sorted CD4+, CD8+, or CD8+CD57+ T cells (not recorded which) from PBMCs. The receptors shown here come from a human donor with aplastic anemia. Both conserved end residues are part of each CDR3. D genes are given only for firm matches. Only some rows state a clone size, as once, few, many or a class for expanded clones.

>NA|NA|TRBJ2-7|TRBV19
TGTGCCAGTAGTATCGACGGGGGCTACGGCTACGAGCAGTACTTC
CASSIDGGYGYEQYF
>NA|NA|TRBJ2-1|TRBV7-6
TGTGCCAGCAGCTTAGCTGAAACTAGTTCTGAGTTCTTC
CASSLAETSSEFF
>once|NA|TRBJ2-5|TRBV19
TGTGCCAGTAGTATCAGGCAGCAAGAGACCCAGTACTTC
CASSIRQQETQYF
>NA|NA|TRBJ1-1|TRBV20-1
TGCAGTGCTAGAGGGACACTAAACGGGAACACTGAAGCTTTCTTT
CSARGTLNGNTEAFF
>NA|NA|TRBJ1-4|TRBV25-1
TGTGCCAGCAGTGTAAGATGTTCAGGGTGTAATGAAAAACTGTTTTTT
CASSVRCSGCNEKLFF
>many|NA|TRBJ2-1|TRBV20-1
TGCAGTGCTAGCGGAACCTACAATGAGCAGTTCTTC
CSASGTYNEQFF
>NA|TRBD2|TRBJ2-7|TRBV20-1
TGCAGTGCCGATCCGGGACTAGCGGGGTACGAGCAGTACTTC
CSADPGLAGYEQYF
>NA|TRBD1|TRBJ2-7|TRBV7-2
TGCGCCAGCAGCGGAGGGACAGGGGGCTCCTACGAGCAGTACTTC
CASSGGTGGSYEQYF
>once|NA|TRBJ2-7|TRBV6-1
TGTGCCAGCACCTACCGCGGTCAGGTACAGACCTACGAGCAGTACTTC
CASTYRGQVQTYEQYF
>few|TRBD2|TRBJ2-7|TRBV6-1
TGTGCCAGCAGTACCCTTACTAGCGGGCGCTCCTACGAGCAGTACTTC
CASSTLTSGRSYEQYF
>once|NA|TRBJ1-2|TRBV2
TGTGCCAGCAGTGAATTCGGAGAAAGTGGCTACACCTTC
CASSEFGESGYTF
>NA|TRBD2|TRBJ2-3|TRBV25-1
TGTGCCAGCAGTGAATTTGCTAGCGGGAGGGCCTCTGATACGCAGTATTTT
CASSEFASGRASDTQYF
>once|NA|TRBJ1-3|TRBV29-1
TGCAGCGTCAGAATAGGAAACACCATATATTTT
CSVRIGNTIYF
>NA|TRBD2|TRBJ2-1|TRBV10-2
TGCGCCAGCAGTGAGGTGACAGCGGGGGGCTACAATGAGCAGTTCTTC
CASSEVTAGGYNEQFF
>many|TRBD1|TRBJ1-1|TRBV4-1
TGCGCCAGCAGCCCGGCGGGACAGAGCATGAACACTGAAGCTTTCTTT
CASSPAGQSMNTEAFF
>NA|NA|TRBJ1-2|TRBV7-2
TGTGCCAGCAGCACCGGTGGGGGGGGCTACACCTTC
CASSTGGGGYTF
>many|NA|TRBJ2-1|TRBV24-1
TGTGCCACCAGTGATTGGCAGGGGATTGAGCAGTTCTTC
CATSDWQGIEQFF
>NA|TRBD1|TRBJ2-7|TRBV7-8
TGTGCCAGCAGCACCCGTGGACAGGGTCACGAGCAGTACTTC
CASSTRGQGHEQYF
>NA|NA|TRBJ1-2|TRBV24-1
TGTGCCACCAGTGATAAGACAGCCTATGGCTACACCTTC
CATSDKTAYGYTF
>few|NA|TRBJ2-4|TRBV18
TGTGCCAGCTCATTTCCAGACGTAGCCAAAAACATTCAGTACTTC
CASSFPDVAKNIQYF
>few|NA|TRBJ1-5|TRBV27
TGTGCCAGCAGTTCCATAGGTCAGCCCCAGCATTTT
CASSSIGQPQHF
>many|TRBD2|TRBJ2-5|TRBV12-5
TGTGCTAGTGGTTTAAGGGTAGCGGGAGGGAAAGAGACCCAGTACTTC
CASGLRVAGGKETQYF
>NA|NA|TRBJ2-1|TRBV11-2
TGTGCCAGCAGCTCCCTGTGGGGCGATAAGTACAATGAGCAGTTCTTC
CASSSLWGDKYNEQFF
>NA|NA|TRBJ1-1|TRBV15
TGTGCCACCAGCAGGGATCTGACCCGAGTGAACACTGAAGCTTTCTTT
CATSRDLTRVNTEAFF
>NA|TRBD2|TRBJ2-5|TRBV15
TGTGCCACCAGTCCAACTAGCGGGAAACAAGAGACCCAGTACTTC
CATSPTSGKQETQYF
>few|TRBD1|TRBJ2-7|TRBV11-1
TGTGCCAGCAGCTTAGCATTTGAGGGACAGGGGGCAACCGAGCAGTACTTC
CASSLAFEGQGATEQYF
>many|NA|TRBJ2-5|TRBV11-2
TGTGCCAGCAGCTCCCCAGGGGCCCAAGAGACCCAGTACTTC
CASSSPGAQETQYF
>many|NA|TRBJ1-2|TRBV14
TGTGCCAGCAGCCAAGGGGGGGCCGGGGGCTACACCTTC
CASSQGGAGGYTF
>few|TRBD1|TRBJ2-7|TRBV10-3
TGTGCCATCAGAACGGGACAGGGGGCAGACGAGCAGTACTTC
CAIRTGQGADEQYF
>NA|TRBD1|TRBJ1-1|TRBV11-2
TGTGCCAGCAGCCGCGAGCCCTACAGGGGGCGGACTGAAGCTTTCTTT
CASSREPYRGRTEAFF
>NA|NA|TRBJ2-7|TRBV30
TGTGCCTCGGGACAAGAAGGATTCTACGAGCAGTACTTC
CASGQEGFYEQYF
>many|TRBD1|TRBJ2-6|TRBV12-3/TRBV12-4
TGTGCCAGCAGTTTAAGCGACAGGGGGGCTGGGGCCAACGTCCTGACTTTC
CASSLSDRGAGANVLTF
>few|NA|TRBJ1-2|TRBV14
TGTGCCAGCAGCCAAGATATAACAGCCTCTTTTAACTATGGCTACACCTTC
CASSQDITASFNYGYTF
>many|NA|TRBJ2-7|TRBV5-1
TGCGCCAGCAGCCCGGAGGCAGACTCCTACGAGCAGTACTTC
CASSPEADSYEQYF
>NA|TRBD1|TRBJ2-7|TRBV10-1
TGCGCCAGCAACGGGGGACAGGGAAGAGAGCAGTACTTC
CASNGGQGREQYF
>NA|NA|TRBJ2-5|TRBV7-6
TGTGCCAGCAGCAACGTTCTTCAAGAGACCCAGTACTTC
CASSNVLQETQYF
>many|NA|TRBJ2-1|TRBV4-1
TGCGCCAGCAGCCAAGATGGGTCAGGTCCCTACAATGAGCAGTTCTTC
CASSQDGSGPYNEQFF
>many|NA|TRBJ1-2|TRBV10-3
TGTGCCGTCACCGGAGGGGATTTCTATGGCTACACCTTC
CAVTGGDFYGYTF
>NA|NA|TRBJ1-2|TRBV19
TGTGCCAGTAGTATAGACCTGGAGGGCGGTGGCTACACCTTC
CASSIDLEGGGYTF
>NA|NA|TRBJ1-1|TRBV5-6
TGTGCCAGCAGCTTGGGCACCCAGGCTTTCTTT
CASSLGTQAFF
>NA|NA|TRBJ2-7|TRBV2
TGTGCCAGCAGTGTCAACTCTAGGGAGCAGTACTTC
CASSVNSREQYF
>NA|TRBD2|TRBJ2-3|TRBV11-2
TGTGCCAGCAGCTTCCGCGGGAGGGCCTCCACACGCACAGATACGCAGTATTTT
CASSFRGRASTRTDTQYF
>many|NA|TRBJ2-1|TRBV7-2
TGTGCCAGCAGCTTCGCCGAGAACAATGAGCAGTTCTTC
CASSFAENNEQFF
>few|TRBD2|TRBJ2-1|TRBV10-3
TGTGCCATCCACGGGACTAGCGGAAACAATGAGCAGTTCTTC
CAIHGTSGNNEQFF
>many|NA|TRBJ2-3|TRBV5-4
TGTGCCAGCAGCTCCGGGGGGCCTAGCACAGATACGCAGTATTTT
CASSSGGPSTDTQYF
>NA|NA|TRBJ2-1|TRBV20-1
TGCAGTGCTCCAGACCAGCGGAATGAGCAGTTCTTC
CSAPDQRNEQFF
>NA|NA|TRBJ1-2|TRBV7-9
TGTGCCAGCAGCTTAGAAGGCCGCTACTATGGCTACACCTTC
CASSLEGRYYGYTF
>NA|NA|TRBJ1-2|TRBV4-1
TGCGCCAGCAGCCGCGACGGTGGTCACACCTTC
CASSRDGGHTF
>many|NA|TRBJ2-3|TRBV29-1
TGCAGCGTTGGGGACCGGGGTGGTACGCAGTATTTT
CSVGDRGGTQYF
>NA|NA|TRBJ1-1|TRBV2
TGTGCCAGCAGGGAGGGGACTAGCGGGGCTGAAGCTTTCTTT
CASREGTSGAEAFF
>NA|TRBD1|TRBJ2-1|TRBV9
TGTGCCAGCAGCGTAGGACAGGGGTATGAGCAGTTCTTC
CASSVGQGYEQFF
>NA|TRBD1|TRBJ1-2|TRBV5-5
TGTGCCAGCAGCTTGTTCGGGGACAGGGAGATTGGCTACACCTTC
CASSLFGDREIGYTF
>many|NA|TRBJ1-1|TRBV7-9
TGTGCCAGCAGCTCGATGCCGGGACAGAACACTGAAGCTTTCTTT
CASSSMPGQNTEAFF